One T cell receptor (beta chain) is described in this entry. With random hexamers, about 0.5 to 1 ug RNA was reverse transcribed. TCRdb re-called the immunoSEQ multiplex PCR reads with MiXCR, one entry per CDR3 protein. Of 100,000 to 150,000 distinct CDR3 sequences detected, about 94% appear once; the ten largest clones hold 0.21%. The sample comes from a study of CD8 T cells in Susac syndrome. This CDR3 comprises 15 residues. Unmatched junction bases numbered 8, after V lost 6 bases and J lost 5 bases. In germline, CDR1 is PRHDT, CDR2 FYEKMQ (reference sequence). The V and J genes are TRBV13 and TRBJ2-1; 9 bases are a match to TRBD2. Material: CD8+ T cells from PBMCs. The sequence was obtained from a human donor with Susac syndrome. CDR3 loop: CASRATGTSNNEQFF. The DNA of the CDR3 is TGTGCCAGCAGAGCTACCGGGACTAGCAACAATGAGCAGTTCTTC.